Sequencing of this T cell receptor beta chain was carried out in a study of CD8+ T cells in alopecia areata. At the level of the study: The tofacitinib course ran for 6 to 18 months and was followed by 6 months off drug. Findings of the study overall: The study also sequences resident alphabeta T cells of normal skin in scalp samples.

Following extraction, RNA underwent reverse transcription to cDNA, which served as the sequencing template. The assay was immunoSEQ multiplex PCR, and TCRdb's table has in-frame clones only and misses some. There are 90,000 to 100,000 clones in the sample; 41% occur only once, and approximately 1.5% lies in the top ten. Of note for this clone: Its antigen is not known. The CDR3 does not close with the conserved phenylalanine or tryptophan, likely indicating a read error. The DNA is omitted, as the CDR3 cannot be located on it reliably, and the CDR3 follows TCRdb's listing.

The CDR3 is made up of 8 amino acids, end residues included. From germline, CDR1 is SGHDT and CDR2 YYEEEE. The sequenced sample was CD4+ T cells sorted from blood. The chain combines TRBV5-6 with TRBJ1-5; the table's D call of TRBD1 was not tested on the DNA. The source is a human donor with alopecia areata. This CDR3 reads CASIPKQV.